Each of the 26 T cell receptor beta chains below was sequenced from the same sample in a study of blood T cell repertoires in COVID-19. Clones were sequenced by immunoSEQ multiplex PCR, and TCRdb holds only the in-frame ones, with some missing. The profile shows about 220,000 clones, around 91% of them singletons. The sample taken for sequencing was PBMCs or T cells enriched from blood (not recorded which). The receptors here all came from a young woman in a cohort exposed to, infected with or recovered from COVID-19 (not recorded which).

The rearrangement links TRBV10-3 to TRBJ1-1, with D possibly matching TRBD1 (6 bases). The CDR3 consists of 17 residues. The germline V and J ends were trimmed by 4 bases and 4 bases, with 22 bases remaining between them. Germline CDR1 and CDR2: ENHRY and SYGVKD. The CDR3 sequence: CAISGRGNGPLGTEAFF. The CDR3 nucleotides read TGTGCCATCAGTGGCAGGGGAAACGGTCCTTTAGGCACTGAAGCTTTCTTT.

The chain combines TRBV5-8 with TRBJ2-3, with D possibly TRBD1 on 6 matching bases. The V and J ends lost 2 bases and 2 bases respectively, with 27 bases between them. Germline assignment: CDR1 SGHTS and CDR2 YDEGEE. The CDR3 extends over 20 amino acids. The DNA for the CDR3 is TGTGCCAGCAGCTTTGAACCTGGGGGCTATTTGACAAAACTCACAGATACGCAGTATTTT. Its protein is CASSFEPGGYLTKLTDTQYF.

V gene TRBV15 combines with J gene TRBJ1-1; possibly TRBD1 for D (5 bases). V gave up 8 bases and J gave up 4 bases, with 20 bases separating them. The germline V gene encodes CDR1 LNHNV and CDR2 YYDKDF (reference sequence). The CDR3 has 15 residues. CDR3 residues: CATSRRTGPGTEAFF. The CDR3 DNA is TGTGCCACCTCCCGGAGAACAGGCCCGGGCACTGAAGCTTTCTTT.

This clone has a handful of counts. The chain couples TRBV5-6 to TRBJ2-7; unclear D gene. The germline V gene has CDR1 SGHDT and CDR2 YYEEEE. The CDR3 runs 12 residues. V was pared by 0 bases and J by 7 bases, with 8 bases between. CDR3 nucleotides: TGTGCCAGCAGCTTGGCCCCAATGGAGCAGTACTTC. This codes for CASSLAPMEQYF.

This CDR3 is CASSERTLTGTQEAFF. The CDR3 DNA reads as TGTGCCAGCAGCGAGAGGACCCTTACAGGGACCCAGGAAGCTTTCTTT. The rearrangement uses TRBV9 and TRBJ1-1; possibly TRBD1 for D (6 bases). There are 16 residues in the CDR3. Germline CDR1 reads SGDLS; CDR2 reads YYNGEE. The V end lost 3 bases, the J end lost 8 bases, and 23 bases lay between the germline ends.

The chain joins TRBV27 to TRBJ2-1, with 7 bases fitting TRBD1. V lost 5 bases and J lost 9; bases outside the gene matches: 16. Germline V gene lookup returns CDR1 MNHEY and CDR2 SMNVEV (reference sequence). The CDR3 loop spans 16 amino acids. The CDR3 loop reads CASSPSTGTEPLEQFF. The DNA for the CDR3 is TGTGCCAGCAGTCCAAGCACCGGGACAGAGCCGCTTGAGCAGTTCTTC.

This clone has a single count. This chain links TRBV5-4 with TRBJ2-3, with 7 bases fitting TRBD2. The ends lost 2 bases at V and 0 bases at J; junction bases unmatched: 9. The CDR3 contains 17 residues. The germline gives CDR1 SGHNT, CDR2 YYREEE (reference sequence). The CDR3 DNA reads as TGTGCCAGCAGCTTCGGGGCGGGAGATATAAGCACAGATACGCAGTATTTT. Translated: CASSFGAGDISTDTQYF.

The J gene is TRBJ2-1, the V gene TRBV24-1; TRBD2 matches at 13 bases. Germline trimming cut 5 bases from V and 6 bases from J; bases unmatched to any gene: 3. Per the germline V gene, CDR1 is KGHDR and CDR2 is SFDVKD. The CDR3 is made up of 15 amino acids. CDR3 coding DNA: TGTGCCACCAGTGGCTGGACTAGCGGGAGCAATGAGCAGTTCTTC. Translating it yields CATSGWTSGSNEQFF.

The V call is TRBV2, the J call TRBJ2-5; 11 nucleotides match TRBD2. This CDR3 spans 14 amino acids. CDR1 SNHLY and CDR2 FYNNEI come from the germline V gene. With 6 bases clipped from V and 4 bases from J, the junction kept 4 bases outside the gene matches. The CDR3 here is CASRPLAGVETQYF. As DNA, the CDR3 is TGTGCCAGCAGGCCACTAGCGGGGGTAGAGACCCAGTACTTC.

This clone was recorded once. The chain joins TRBV18 to TRBJ2-2; TRBD2 matches at 11 bases. Germline V CDR1 and CDR2: KGHSH, LQKENI. V lost 6 bases and J lost 1; bases outside the gene matches: 4. CDR3 length equals 16 residues. The CDR3 DNA follows: TGTGCCAGCTCCCCAGGACTAGCGGGGAACACCGGGGAGCTGTTTTTT. Encoded protein: CASSPGLAGNTGELFF.

The V call is TRBV28, the J call TRBJ2-3; 10 nucleotides align to TRBD2. Trimming removed 6 bases from V and 2 bases from J; junction bases left unmatched: 11. CDR3 size: 17 residues. Germline CDR1 is MDHEN and CDR2 is SYDVKM. The CDR3 loop reads CASRPGGLAGDTDTQYF. In DNA, the CDR3 is TGTGCCAGCAGACCAGGGGGGCTAGCGGGGGACACAGATACGCAGTATTTT.

This chain joins TRBV4-2 and TRBJ2-5, with 10 bases aligning to TRBD2. Looked up from germline, CDR1 is LGHNA and CDR2 is YNFKEQ. The trim removed 2 bases at V and 5 bases at J, leaving 11 bases unmatched. This CDR3 spans 17 amino acids. CDR3 coding DNA: TGTGCCAGCAGCCAAAGAGATAGCGGGGGGCAGGGCGAGACCCAGTACTTC. Translating gives CASSQRDSGGQGETQYF.

V and J are TRBV28 and TRBJ2-3; TRBD2 might be the D (6 bases). This CDR3 region has 14 residues. V was shortened by 5 bases and J by 3 bases, with 12 bases between the two germline ends. CDR1 is MDHEN and CDR2 is SYDVKM in the germline V gene. CDR3 DNA sequence: TGTGCCAGCAGTAAACATGGGGGGACAGATACGCAGTATTTT. Its translation: CASSKHGGTDTQYF.

The chain couples TRBV6-5 to TRBJ2-3; 7 bases are shared with TRBD1. The CDR3 loop spans 13 amino acids. Looked up from germline, CDR1 is MNHEY and CDR2 is SVGAGI. The J segment lost 9 bases and the V segment lost 5 bases, leaving 8 bases of the junction unmatched. The CDR3 protein is CASSTTGARTQYF. The CDR3 DNA is TGTGCCAGCAGTACAACAGGGGCCCGCACGCAGTATTTT.

The gene calls are TRBV30 and TRBJ2-6; 8 bases fit TRBD1. With V trimmed by 8 bases and J by 1 base, 10 bases remained unmatched. Germline CDR1 and CDR2: GTSNPN and SVGIG (reference sequence). There are 16 residues in the CDR3. The DNA for the CDR3 is TGTGCCCAAAGTGGGCAGGGGGCATCTGGGGCCAACGTCCTGACTTTC. It encodes CAQSGQGASGANVLTF.

This sequence joins TRBV28 and TRBJ2-5, with 16 bases aligning to TRBD2. V lost 1 base to trimming and J lost 4 bases; unmatched junction nucleotides: 9. CDR1 is MDHEN, CDR2 SYDVKM, per germline. The CDR3 runs 19 residues. DNA for the CDR3: TGTGCCAGCAGTTTATCCGAGGGACTAGCGGGGGGGTACGGAGAGACCCAGTACTTC. This codes for CASSLSEGLAGGYGETQYF.

The V call is TRBV21-1, the J call TRBJ1-5. TRBV21-1 is labeled a pseudogene. The CDR3 sequence is 17 residues long. CDR3 bases: TGTGCCAGCAGCAAAATCGGGGCAGGGAGGAGCAATCAGCCCCAGCATTTT. This translates into CASSKIGAGRSNQPQHF.

Turning to this clone: Lacking the conserved final phenylalanine or tryptophan, this CDR3 likely reflects a read error. The DNA is omitted, as the CDR3 cannot be located on it reliably, and the CDR3 follows TCRdb's listing. The chain employs TRBV14 and TRBJ1-6; the table assigns TRBD1, which was not confirmed against the DNA. The CDR3 is 8 residues long, ends included. Germline values: CDR1 SGHDN, CDR2 FVKESK. CDR3 sequence reads: CASSQRHH.

The genes are TRBV7-2 and TRBJ2-4; 7 bases are shared with TRBD1. Germline V gene sequence: CDR1 SGHTA, CDR2 FQGNSA. This CDR3 contains 14 residues. J was trimmed by 3 bases and V by 3 bases; bases with no gene match: 2. The DNA for the CDR3 is TGTGCCAGCAGCTTGGACAGGTTCAAAAACATTCAGTACTTC. Encoded protein: CASSLDRFKNIQYF.

The rearrangement links TRBV6-5 to TRBJ1-1; possible D gene TRBD1, 5 bases. V was clipped by 4 bases and J by 5 bases, with 14 bases between them. Per the germline V gene, CDR1 is MNHEY and CDR2 is SVGAGI. The CDR3 has 14 residues. Here the CDR3 DNA reads TGTGCCAGCAGTTCGGAGGATGGGGGGACTGAAGCTTTCTTT. Amino acids: CASSSEDGGTEAFF.

This chain joins TRBV7-9 and TRBJ1-1; D is unclear. The CDR3 length is 14 residues. The V gene's germline CDR1 is SEHNR and CDR2 FQNEAQ (reference sequence). V gave up 6 bases and J gave up 5 bases, with 16 bases separating them. The CDR3 DNA reads as TGTGCCAGCAGTTCACTAGGGAGGGATACTGAAGCTTTCTTT. This codes for CASSSLGRDTEAFF.

This rearrangement joins TRBV4-1 to TRBJ1-4; D unresolved. Germline CDR1 and CDR2: MGHRA and YSYEKL. V lost 4 bases and J 2 bases, leaving 14 bases between the germline ends. CDR3 length: 16 residues. The CDR3 region has the DNA TGCGCCAGCAGCCCAAAAACCGGTCGGACTAATGAAAAACTGTTTTTT. It translates to CASSPKTGRTNEKLFF.

The V and J genes are TRBV19 and TRBJ1-2; D possibly corresponds to TRBD1 (5 bases). Germline V gene lookup returns CDR1 LNHDA and CDR2 SQIVND (reference sequence). Trimming removed 5 bases at V and 5 bases at J, with 15 bases between. The CDR3 spans 14 residues. Here the CDR3 reads CASSLVQGPYGYTF. In DNA, the CDR3 is TGTGCCAGTAGTCTCGTCCAGGGCCCGTATGGCTACACCTTC.

A single count supports this clone. V gene TRBV11-2 combines with J gene TRBJ1-2, with D unclear. From germline, CDR1 is SGHAT and CDR2 FQNNGV. V was trimmed by 3 bases and J by 1 base, leaving 9 bases between them. There are 14 residues in the CDR3. The CDR3 DNA reads as TGTGCCAGCAGCTTCCTCGGGGATAACTATGGCTACACCTTC. Translation gives CASSFLGDNYGYTF.

The V call is TRBV28, the J call TRBJ1-3; D gene uncertain. Germline-derived CDR1 and CDR2 are MDHEN and SYDVKM. The CDR3 is 14 amino acids. Trimming removed 3 bases from V and 4 bases from J, with 10 bases in between. The CDR3 coding sequence is TGTGCCAGCAGTTTCGGGGTGGGAGGAAACACCATATATTTT. This encodes CASSFGVGGNTIYF.

The chain employs TRBV6-5 and TRBJ1-2, with TRBD1 matching 12 bases. V shed 5 bases and J 6 bases; nucleotides not matched to a gene: 4. The CDR3 is 14 residues long. The germline CDR1 and CDR2 sequences are MNHEY and SVGAGI. The CDR3 sequence is CASSRGTGGDGYTF. The CDR3 DNA is TGTGCCAGCAGTAGAGGGACAGGGGGCGATGGCTACACCTTC.